Listed below are T cell receptor beta chains from one sample, sequenced in a study of CD8+ T cells in alopecia areata. The protocol was immunoSEQ multiplex PCR, while the TCRdb copy is restricted to in-frame clones and leaves out a portion. Of over 150,000 clones listed, 53% are singletons. Sequencing used CD8+ T cells sorted from blood, obtained at week 24, from a patient treated with tofacitinib. The receptors shown here come from a human donor with alopecia areata. The CDR3 runs from the conserved cysteine through the conserved F or W. A D gene is named only where the DNA matches it firmly. Clone size appears in some rows only: once, few, many, or a class for an expanded clone.

j_call	d_call	v_call	clone_size	cdr3_nt	cdr3_aa
TRBJ2-5	TRBD1	TRBV7-6	.	TGTGCCAGCAGCTTAATTGGGGACAGGGCGCAAGAGGCCCAGTACTTC	CASSLIGDRAQEAQYF
TRBJ1-1	.	TRBV2	.	TGTGCCAGCCAAGTGGACCCGGGCGGCGGGCCTGAAGCTTTCTTT	CASQVDPGGGPEAFF
TRBJ1-5	.	TRBV9	.	TGTGCCAGCAGCGTAGTTGGGGACCAGCCCCAGCATTTT	CASSVVGDQPQHF
TRBJ2-3	.	TRBV7-9	.	TGTGCCAGCAGCTTGCAGGGGTCTTTGGCGACAGATACGCAGTATTTT	CASSLQGSLATDTQYF
TRBJ2-7	TRBD2	TRBV9	.	TGTGCCAGCAGCCCAAGGACTAGTGCAATCTACGAGCAGTACTTC	CASSPRTSAIYEQYF
TRBJ1-5	.	TRBV15	.	TGTGCCACCGGGGCTGTGAATCAGCCCCAGCATTTT	CATGAVNQPQHF
TRBJ1-2	TRBD1	TRBV4-3	.	TGCGCCAGCAGCCAAGACCAGGGACAGTCGCCCTATGGCTACACCTTC	CASSQDQGQSPYGYTF
TRBJ2-7	TRBD1	TRBV29-1	few	TGCAGCGTTGAAGGGTCCTCCGGGACAGAAGCCTACGAGCAGTACTTC	CSVEGSSGTEAYEQYF
TRBJ1-2	.	TRBV19	few	TGTGCCAGTAGTATTTCACACCGAGCCTCGACTAACTATGGCTACACCTTC	CASSISHRASTNYGYTF
TRBJ2-5	.	TRBV7-6	.	TGTGCCAGCAGCTTATCACTCGAGCAAGAGACCCAGTACTTC	CASSLSLEQETQYF
TRBJ1-1	.	TRBV4-1	.	TGCGCCAGCAGCCAACCTTCAGCGAACACTGAAGCTTTCTTT	CASSQPSANTEAFF
TRBJ1-5	.	TRBV30	few	TGTGCCTGGAGTGAGGGACGGAGCAATCAGCCCCAGCATTTT	CAWSEGRSNQPQHF
TRBJ2-7	TRBD2	TRBV2	once	TGTGCCAGCAGTGACCTTAGCGGGGGGTCCTACGAGCAGTACTTC	CASSDLSGGSYEQYF
TRBJ2-7	.	TRBV7-8	.	TGTGCCAGCAGCCCTCGGTACGAGCAGTACTTC	CASSPRYEQYF
TRBJ2-1	TRBD2	TRBV27	.	TGTGCCAGCAGTTTACTAGCGGGGGGGAGCAATGAGCAGTTCTTC	CASSLLAGGSNEQFF
TRBJ1-2	.	TRBV7-9	.	TGTGCCAGCACCTTAGGGCAGGGAGTGAATGGCTACACCTTC	CASTLGQGVNGYTF
TRBJ1-1	.	TRBV25-1	.	TGTGCCAGCAGTGAACGCGGCATGAACACTGAAGCTTTCTTT	CASSERGMNTEAFF
TRBJ2-1	TRBD1	TRBV6-5	.	TGTGCCAGCAGTTACGGACAGGGGGCAACTGATGAGCAGTTCTTC	CASSYGQGATDEQFF
TRBJ1-4	TRBD1	TRBV7-6	.	TGTGCCAGCAGCGCCCGGGACAGGGGAACTAATGAAAAACTGTTTTTT	CASSARDRGTNEKLFF
TRBJ2-5	.	TRBV30	.	TGTGCCTGGAGTGGGGCCCTGGGGCGGGGAGAGCAGTACTTC	CAWSGALGRGEQYF
TRBJ2-7	.	TRBV6-1	.	TGTGCCAGCAGTACGGACAGAAACTACGAGCAGTACTTC	CASSTDRNYEQYF
TRBJ2-3	.	TRBV4-3	.	TGCGCCAGCAGCCAAGGCCCGGGGACAGATACGCAGTATTTT	CASSQGPGTDTQYF
TRBJ1-2	.	TRBV9	.	TGTGCCAGCAGCGCTTCCCTACGGGACCCTAACTATGGCTACACCTTC	CASSASLRDPNYGYTF
TRBJ1-2	TRBD1	TRBV6-5	once	TGTGCCAGCTCTCCAGGGGGCGGCTATGGCTACACCTTC	CASSPGGGYGYTF
TRBJ2-3	.	TRBV28	.	TGTGCCAGCAGTTTAGGGGCAGATACGCAGTATTTT	CASSLGADTQYF
TRBJ2-7	.	TRBV29-1	.	TGCAGCGTTGATGGGGGGTCCTCGTCCTACGAGCAGTACTTC	CSVDGGSSSYEQYF
TRBJ2-2	.	TRBV19	.	TGTGCCAGTAGTATCGGTAGCGGAACCGGGGAGCTGTTTTTT	CASSIGSGTGELFF
TRBJ1-4	.	TRBV27	.	TGTGCCAGCAGTCTTCCGAGTCGGGTAAAACTGTTTTTT	CASSLPSRVKLFF
TRBJ2-3	TRBD1	TRBV5-7	few	TGTGCCATCAACTTTGGACAGGGTTTGACAGATACGCAGTATTTT	CAINFGQGLTDTQYF
TRBJ1-4	.	TRBV10-3	few	TGTGCCATCAGTGACCCCGACCGGGACGGGAATGAAAAACTGTTTTTT	CAISDPDRDGNEKLFF
TRBJ2-5	TRBD1	TRBV7-9	.	TGTGCCAGCAGCTTAACAGGGGAAGAGACCCAGTACTTC	CASSLTGEETQYF